Shown below are 20 T cell receptor beta chains from a single sample sequenced in a study of OX40 agonist ivuxolimab in advanced cancers. TCRdb keeps only in-frame clones here, not all; method: immunoSEQ multiplex PCR. The table records 40,000 or so clones, around nine tenths of them present only once. The sample in question was CD4+ or CD8+ T cells sorted from blood, obtained in a trial of the OX40 agonist ivuxolimab. Source of these receptors: an adult with an advanced solid tumor such as melanoma, head and neck, liver or kidney cancer.

This clone is a singleton in its sample. The gene calls are TRBV27 and TRBJ2-7; 8 positions agree with TRBD1. Germline trimming cut 4 bases from V and 0 bases from J; bases unmatched to any gene: 5. From germline, CDR1 is MNHEY and CDR2 SMNVEV (reference sequence). CDR3 length: 15 residues. The chain's CDR3 is CASSSPGQGSYEQYF. The CDR3 coding sequence is TGTGCCAGCAGTTCACCTGGACAGGGCTCCTACGAGCAGTACTTC.

This clone appeared a single time. The CDR3 spells CASSYSEGARGYTF. The CDR3, as DNA: TGTGCCAGCAGTTACTCTGAAGGGGCGCGAGGCTACACCTTC. This chain links TRBV6-6 with TRBJ1-2, with D perhaps TRBD1 (5 bases). From germline, CDR1 is MNHNY and CDR2 SVGAGI (reference sequence). Trimming cost V 0 bases and J 8 bases, with 13 bases left between them. The length of the CDR3 is 14 residues.

About this clone: A much larger clone lies one base from this, so it may be a read error. This chain connects TRBV7-2 to TRBJ2-3; D gene unclear. The CDR3 contains 11 residues. With 4 bases removed from V and 2 bases from J, the gap between germline ends came to 1 base. Per the germline V gene, CDR1 is SGHTA and CDR2 is FQGNSA. The DNA for the CDR3 is TGTGCCAGCAGCTACACAGATACGCAGTATTTT. Translating gives CASSYTDTQYF. The full variable domain, rest sourced from reference TRBV7-2 and TRBJ2-3, is GAGVSQSPSNKVTEKGKDVELRCDPISGHTALYWYRQSLGQGLEFLIYFQGNSAPDKSGLPSDRFSAERTGGSVSTLTIQRTQQEDSAVYLCASSYTDTQYFGPGTRLTVL.

The chain is built from TRBV19 and TRBJ1-1, with 9 bases fitting TRBD1. The ends lost 8 bases at V and 3 bases at J; junction bases unmatched: 7. This CDR3 contains 14 residues. The V gene's germline CDR1 is LNHDA and CDR2 SQIVND (reference sequence). The CDR3 sequence is CASLLQGADTEAFF. CDR3 nucleotides: TGTGCCAGTTTGTTACAGGGGGCTGACACTGAAGCTTTCTTT.

Relative to its sample, this clone is medium-sized. The rearrangement links TRBV28 to TRBJ1-1; D possibly corresponds to TRBD1 (5 bases). V lost 8 bases and J lost 3, with 22 bases in between. The germline gives CDR1 MDHEN, CDR2 SYDVKM. The CDR3 loop spans 16 amino acids. CDR3 sequence (DNA): TGTGCCAGCGAATCTATCCGGGACGACGAGGACACTGAAGCTTTCTTT. Its protein is CASESIRDDEDTEAFF. The whole variable domain, remainder taken from reference TRBV28 and TRBJ1-1, is DVKVTQSSRYLVKRTGEKVFLECVQDMDHENMFWYRQDPGLGLRLIYFSYDVKMKEKGDIPEGYSVSREKKERFSLILESASTNQTSMYLCASESIRDDEDTEAFFGQGTRLTVV.

The rearrangement joins TRBV7-9 to TRBJ2-1, with no clear D. V lost 4 bases and J 4 bases, leaving 14 bases between the germline ends. The CDR3 runs 15 residues. Germline lookup yields CDR1 SEHNR and CDR2 FQNEAQ (reference sequence). CDR3 sequence reads: CASSSSGVSYNEQFF. DNA of the CDR3: TGTGCCAGCAGCTCATCAGGAGTTTCTTACAATGAGCAGTTCTTC.

The rearrangement links TRBV4-3 to TRBJ2-1, with D tentatively TRBD1 (6 bases). The CDR3 is 17 residues long. Looked up from germline, CDR1 is LGHNA and CDR2 is YSLEER. V shed 0 bases and J shed 8 bases, with 20 bases lying between them. The CDR3 bases are TGCGCCAGCAGCCAAGAAGACGCAGGGGTGATTGGTTATGAGCAGTTCTTC. It specifies CASSQEDAGVIGYEQFF.

This clone turned up a few times. The chain couples TRBV28 to TRBJ2-7; 12 bases map to TRBD2. This CDR3 spans 12 amino acids. Germline V gives CDR1 MDHEN, CDR2 SYDVKM. V was pared by 10 bases and J by 4 bases, with 2 bases of the junction left unmatched. CDR3 in amino acids: CATSGGGYEQYF. CDR3 nucleotides: TGTGCCACTAGCGGGGGGGGGTACGAGCAGTACTTC.

The rearrangement links TRBV2 to TRBJ2-6; no firm D call. The CDR3 consists of 12 residues. Between the trimmed V and J ends, which lost 7 bases and 2 bases, there was a span of 3 bases. Per the germline V gene, CDR1 is SNHLY and CDR2 is FYNNEI. CDR3 protein: CASTPGANVLTF. The DNA of the CDR3 is TGTGCCAGCACCCCTGGGGCCAACGTCCTGACTTTC.

This clone was counted a single time. CDR3 nucleotide sequence: TGTGCCAGCAGCTCCCTGCAGGTGACTAGCGGGATGGCCGGGGAGCTGTTTTTT. Amino acids: CASSSLQVTSGMAGELFF. The rearrangement links TRBV9 to TRBJ2-2; TRBD2 matches at 11 bases. J gave up 6 bases and V 4 bases, and 14 bases lay outside the gene matches. This CDR3 has 18 residues. CDR1 is SGDLS, CDR2 YYNGEE, per germline.

The chain recombines TRBV6-6 with TRBJ2-2; 8 bases align to TRBD1. The CDR3 sequence is 16 residues long. Per the germline V gene, CDR1 is MNHNY and CDR2 is SVGAGI (reference sequence). With V trimmed by 6 bases and J by 5 bases, 11 bases remained unmatched. CDR3 in DNA: TGTGCCAGCAGGCCCGACAGGGGAAGAACTACCGGGGAGCTGTTTTTT. Protein product: CASRPDRGRTTGELFF.

J is TRBJ1-4 and V is TRBV15; 7 nucleotides line up with TRBD1. CDR1 LNHNV and CDR2 YYDKDF come from the germline V gene (reference sequence). The V and J ends lost 0 bases and 4 bases, in that order; junction bases with no gene match: 2. The CDR3 extends over 15 amino acids. The CDR3 nucleotides are TGTGCCACCAGCAGAGAAGGGACAGATAATGAAAAACTGTTTTTT. This codes for CATSREGTDNEKLFF.

The rearrangement joins TRBV4-1 to TRBJ1-4; D remains unclear. The CDR3 spans 14 residues. Germline V CDR1 and CDR2: MGHRA, YSYEKL. The V and J ends lost 8 bases and 0 bases respectively, with 10 bases between them. In DNA form, the CDR3 reads TGCGCCAGCCGCCTCGACGCAACTAATGAAAAACTGTTTTTT. It yields the protein CASRLDATNEKLFF.

This sequence joins TRBV6-4 and TRBJ2-7, with 7 nucleotides matching TRBD1. The CDR3 has 19 amino acids. V was pared by 4 bases and J by 3 bases, with 21 bases of the junction left unmatched. Looked up from germline, CDR1 is MRHNA and CDR2 is SNTAGT. The CDR3 is CASSVNFRNRGPFIYEQYF. CDR3 nucleotide sequence: TGTGCCAGCAGTGTTAATTTTCGGAATAGGGGGCCTTTTATCTACGAGCAGTACTTC.

This chain joins TRBV14 and TRBJ2-7; TRBD2 aligns across 8 bases. This CDR3 has 16 amino acids. Germline CDR1 SGHDN, CDR2 FVKESK. V gave up 4 bases and J gave up 1 base; unmatched junction bases: 9. Written as DNA, the CDR3 is TGTGCCAGCAGCCGCCTCCCCGGGGGGGCATCCTACGAGCAGTACTTC. Encoded protein: CASSRLPGGASYEQYF.

The chain joins TRBV9 to TRBJ2-7, with 9 bases identical to TRBD2. The trim removed 4 bases at V and 4 bases at J, leaving 6 bases unmatched. CDR3 length equals 14 residues. Germline loops: CDR1 SGDLS, CDR2 YYNGEE. The chain's CDR3 is CASSPRLAGYEQYF. The CDR3 DNA reads as TGTGCCAGCAGCCCCCGGCTAGCGGGGTACGAGCAGTACTTC.

The chain carries TRBV14 and TRBJ2-7, with 9 bases fitting TRBD1. The germline V gene encodes CDR1 SGHDN and CDR2 FVKESK. The CDR3 extends over 15 amino acids. V lost 3 bases and J lost 2; bases outside the gene matches: 5. The DNA of the CDR3 is TGTGCCAGCAGCCACCCGGGACAGGGCCCCTACGAGCAGTACTTC. Its protein product is CASSHPGQGPYEQYF.

The chain is built from TRBV5-4 and TRBJ1-1, with TRBD1 identical over 10 bases. Germline V lookup: CDR1 SGHNT, CDR2 YYREEE (reference sequence). V dropped 3 bases and J dropped 4; count of bases not matched to a gene: 9. CDR3 size: 16 residues. The CDR3 is CASSSLDRGQSTEAFF. The CDR3, as DNA: TGTGCCAGCAGCTCGCTCGACAGGGGGCAGAGCACTGAAGCTTTCTTT. Supplemented by reference TRBV5-4 and TRBJ1-1, the full variable domain reads ETGVTQSPTHLIKTRGQQVTLRCSSQSGHNTVSWYQQALGQGPQFIFQYYREEENGRGNFPPRFSGLQFPNYSSELNVNALELDDSALYLCASSSLDRGQSTEAFFGQGTRLTVV.

This chain connects TRBV5-4 to TRBJ1-1, with D possibly matching TRBD1 (5 bases). From germline, CDR1 is SGHNT and CDR2 YYREEE (reference sequence). CDR3 size: 13 residues. Trimming cost V 4 bases and J 0 bases, with 7 bases left between them. DNA of the CDR3: TGTGCCAGCAGCGGGGGTATGAACACTGAAGCTTTCTTT. This encodes CASSGGMNTEAFF. Looking up the rest from reference TRBV5-4 and TRBJ1-1 gives the full variable domain: ETGVTQSPTHLIKTRGQQVTLRCSSQSGHNTVSWYQQALGQGPQFIFQYYREEENGRGNFPPRFSGLQFPNYSSELNVNALELDDSALYLCASSGGMNTEAFFGQGTRLTVV.

The chain couples TRBV10-3 to TRBJ2-7; D unclear. This CDR3 is built from 11 residues. Germline CDR1 ENHRY, CDR2 SYGVKD. V dropped 2 bases and J dropped 6 bases, with 5 bases sitting between them. The CDR3 DNA follows: TGTGCCATCAGTGAGCTATCCGAGCAGTACTTC. Its translation is CAISELSEQYF.